This T cell receptor beta chain came from a study of CD8+CD57+ T cells in acquired aplastic anemia. At least ten counts were recorded for this clonotype. Genomic DNA served as template for TCR beta VDJ and CDR3 profiling. Via MiXCR, TCRdb re-called the reads, giving one row per CDR3 protein. The sample lists 120,000 or so distinct CDR3 sequences, less than 50% seen once, with about 3% in the top ten. Patients included in sequencing had previously demonstrated CD8+CD57+ cell expansion by flow cytometry. The germline V gene encodes CDR1 MNHEY and CDR2 SVGEGT. Trimming removed 1 base from V and 5 bases from J; junction bases left unmatched: 6. The CDR3 runs 15 residues.

The source material was sorted CD4+, CD8+, or CD8+CD57+ T cells (not recorded which) from PBMCs. This chain uses TRBV6-2 or TRBV6-3 with TRBJ2-7; 9 bases agree with TRBD1. This TCR was sampled from a human donor with aplastic anemia. CDR3 amino acids: CASSYLQGAVNEQYF. CDR3 DNA: TGTGCCAGCAGTTACTTACAGGGGGCGGTAAACGAGCAGTACTTC.